This TCR beta chain comes out of a study of T cells in Graves' hyperthyroidism and ophthalmopathy. The TCR beta CDR3 regions underwent amplification using RNA transcripts as the source. Initially, a first-round RT-PCR of the TCR CDR3 employed the HTBI primer set. TCRdb analysed the multiplex PCR reads with MiXCR anew, one entry per CDR3 protein. Among about 350,000 distinct CDR3 sequences listed, over 11% were seen once. Study conclusions and caveats: Ophthalmopathy, as predicted by the model, came a median around 6 months after the prediction.

This CDR3 region has 15 residues. V dropped 6 bases and J dropped 4 bases, with 16 bases sitting between them. Looked up from germline, CDR1 is MNHEY and CDR2 is SVGEGT. This clonotype was seen a few times. Its antigen is not known. The chain links TRBV6-2 or TRBV6-3 to TRBJ1-5, with D possibly matching TRBD1 (6 bases). The sequencing input was blood. The source is a woman aged 25 to 39 with Graves' hyperthyroidism. The CDR3 DNA is TGTGCCAGCAGCTTGGGACACTTAGAAAATCAGCCCCAGCATTTT. As protein: CASSLGHLENQPQHF.